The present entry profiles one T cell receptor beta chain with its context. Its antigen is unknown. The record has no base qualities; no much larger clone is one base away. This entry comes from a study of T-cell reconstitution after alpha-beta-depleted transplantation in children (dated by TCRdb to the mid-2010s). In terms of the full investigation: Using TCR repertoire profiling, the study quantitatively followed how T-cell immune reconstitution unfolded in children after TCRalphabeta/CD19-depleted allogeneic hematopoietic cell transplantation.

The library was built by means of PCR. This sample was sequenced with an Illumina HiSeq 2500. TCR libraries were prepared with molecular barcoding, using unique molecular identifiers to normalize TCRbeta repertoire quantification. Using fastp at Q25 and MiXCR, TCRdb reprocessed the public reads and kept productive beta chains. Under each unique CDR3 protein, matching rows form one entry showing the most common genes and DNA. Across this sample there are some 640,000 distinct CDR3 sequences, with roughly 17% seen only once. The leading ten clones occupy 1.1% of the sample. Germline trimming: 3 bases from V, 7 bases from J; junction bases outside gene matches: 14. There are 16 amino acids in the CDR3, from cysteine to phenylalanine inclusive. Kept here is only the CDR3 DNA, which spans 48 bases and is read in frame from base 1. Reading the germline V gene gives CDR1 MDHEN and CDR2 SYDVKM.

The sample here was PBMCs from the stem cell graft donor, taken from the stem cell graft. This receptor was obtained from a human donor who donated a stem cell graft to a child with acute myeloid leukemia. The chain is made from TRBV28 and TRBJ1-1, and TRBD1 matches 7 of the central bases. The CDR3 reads CASSLGQGDLDYEAFF. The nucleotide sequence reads TGTGCCAGCAGTTTGGGGCAGGGGGACTTGGATTATGAAGCTTTCTTT.